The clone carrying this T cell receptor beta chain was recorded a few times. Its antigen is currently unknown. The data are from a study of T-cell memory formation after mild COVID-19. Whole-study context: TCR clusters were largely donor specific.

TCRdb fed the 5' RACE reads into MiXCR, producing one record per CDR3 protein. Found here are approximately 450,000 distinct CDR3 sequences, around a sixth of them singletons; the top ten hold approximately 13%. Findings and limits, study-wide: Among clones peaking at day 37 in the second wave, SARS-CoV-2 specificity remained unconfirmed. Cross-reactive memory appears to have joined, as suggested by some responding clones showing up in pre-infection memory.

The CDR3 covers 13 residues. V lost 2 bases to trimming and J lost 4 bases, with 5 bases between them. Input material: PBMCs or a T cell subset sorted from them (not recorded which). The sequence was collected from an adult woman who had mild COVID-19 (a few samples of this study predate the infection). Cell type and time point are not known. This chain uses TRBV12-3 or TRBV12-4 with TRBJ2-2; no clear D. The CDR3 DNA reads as TGTGCCAGCAGTTTAAGGCTCACCGGGGAGCTGTTTTTT. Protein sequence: CASSLRLTGELFF.